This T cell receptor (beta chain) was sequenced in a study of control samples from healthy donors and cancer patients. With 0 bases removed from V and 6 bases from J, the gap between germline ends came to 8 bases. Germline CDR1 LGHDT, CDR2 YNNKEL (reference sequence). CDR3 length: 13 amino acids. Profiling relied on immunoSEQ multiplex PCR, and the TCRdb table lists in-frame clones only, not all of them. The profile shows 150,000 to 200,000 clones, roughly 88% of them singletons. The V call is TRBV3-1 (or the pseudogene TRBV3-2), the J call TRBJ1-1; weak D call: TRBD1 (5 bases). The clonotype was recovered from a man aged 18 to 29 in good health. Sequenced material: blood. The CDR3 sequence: CASSQDRGAEAFF. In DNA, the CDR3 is TGTGCCAGCAGCCAAGATAGAGGGGCTGAAGCTTTCTTT.